Listed here is a single T cell receptor beta chain. The multiple sclerosis controls consisted of treatment-naive patients with relapsing-remitting disease, either stable or active. The sample belongs to a study of CD8 T cells in Susac syndrome. Random hexamers served to reverse transcribe about 0.5 to 1 ug RNA. TCRdb reanalysed the immunoSEQ multiplex PCR reads using MiXCR and keeps one entry per CDR3 protein. The sample consists of about 300,000 distinct CDR3 sequences, 89% of them appearing once. This TCR came from a human donor with multiple sclerosis. Sample: CD8+ T cells from PBMCs.

CDR3 nucleotide sequence: TGTGCCAGCAGTTTTCTAACAGGGAATGGCAATGAGCAGTTCTTC. Residues: CASSFLTGNGNEQFF. The rearrangement links TRBV27 to TRBJ2-1; a weak D match, TRBD1 (6 bases). This CDR3 contains 15 residues. In germline, CDR1 is MNHEY, CDR2 SMNVEV (reference sequence). Trimming took 3 bases from V and 6 from J, leaving 15 bases between them.